This T cell receptor beta chain was sequenced in a study of T cell responses to AZD1222 COVID-19 vaccine. Libraries were prepared by immunoSEQ multiplex PCR; TCRdb keeps only in-frame clonotypes and omits some of them. The data show some 110,000 clones, 82% seen once. A note on this clone: What it binds is unknown.

CDR3 length: 15 residues. Germline V gene lookup returns CDR1 LNHNV and CDR2 YYDKDF (reference sequence). The V segment lost 3 bases and the J segment 4 bases; nucleotides outside the gene matches: 7. Study-wide points: Compared with day 0, the breadth and depth of the Spike-specific TCR repertoire rose significantly after two doses of AZD1222. Donors, mostly white British, included more females; clonal diversity was possibly underestimated. Vaccine-associated CD4 TCRs ranged over spike, dominating at 160-218 and 743-854.

Source: peripheral blood, taken on day 0 of AZD1222 vaccination. The gene calls are TRBV15 and TRBJ2-5; 8 positions match TRBD2. The source of this sequence is an adult in good health. In nucleotides, the CDR3 is TGTGCCACCAGCAGGGCGGGGGGTCGAGGAGAGACCCAGTACTTC. Its translation: CATSRAGGRGETQYF.